This TCR beta chain emerged from a study of graft-versus-host responses after intestinal transplantation. Across the whole study: Multivisceral, liver-intestinal, or isolated intestinal grafts were transplanted into recipients. Recipients were all induced with anti-thymocyte globulin, then given tacrolimus and steroids for about 3 years. General study results and limits: Researchers found GvH clones in recipient marrow, and some showed up first in ileum or blood.

As for this clone: The antigen remains undetermined.

The protocol was immunoSEQ multiplex PCR, while the TCRdb copy is restricted to in-frame clones and leaves out a portion. The table has over 70,000 clones, around four fifths seen once. V trimming: 5 bases; J trimming: 1 base; junction bases outside the gene matches: 6. The CDR3 sequence is 15 residues long. Per germline, CDR1 SGHNT and CDR2 YYREEE (reference sequence). This material consisted of unstimulated CD8+ T cells sorted from spleen or lymph node cells, taken before intestinal transplant. The clonotype originates from a human donor who received an intestinal transplant. J is TRBJ1-1 and V is TRBV5-4, with 9 nucleotides matching TRBD1. The CDR3 coding sequence is TGTGCCAGCAGTTTTACAGGGGGCGGGAACACTGAAGCTTTCTTT. Its protein product is CASSFTGGGNTEAFF. Full variable domain (rest looked up from reference TRBV5-4 and TRBJ1-1): ETGVTQSPTHLIKTRGQQVTLRCSSQSGHNTVSWYQQALGQGPQFIFQYYREEENGRGNFPPRFSGLQFPNYSSELNVNALELDDSALYLCASSFTGGGNTEAFFGQGTRLTVV.